A single sample gave rise to the 2 T cell receptor beta chains below, sequenced in a study of shared clonotypes between healthy human individuals (dated by TCRdb to 2018 to 2020). The library was generated by the immunoSEQ multiplex PCR assay. The clones in this table, taken by TCRdb from immuneACCESS, are in-frame only. Not every clone is retained; where verified, under half of the shortfall comes from an unresolved V gene, and the cause of the rest is unknown. The sample includes around 530,000 clones, with around three quarters observed a single time. Of the sample, about 12% is held by the ten largest clones. Sequences were obtained from PBMCs. The receptors derive from a woman between 40 and 55 years old in good health. Some clones in this sample may be carry-over from other donors' samples.

The CDR3 DNA reads TGTGCCAGCAGCGTTGATAGGGGCGTGGGCTACGAGCAGTACTTC. It yields the protein CASSVDRGVGYEQYF. The chain is built from TRBV6-5 and TRBJ2-7; maybe TRBD1 (5 bases). Trimming left V 6 bases short and J 3 bases short, with 18 bases between. Germline loops: CDR1 MNHEY, CDR2 SVGAGI. The length of the CDR3 is 15 residues.

The chain links TRBV10-3 to TRBJ2-2; the D is unclear. V lost 0 bases and J lost 1, with 3 bases in between. The CDR3 extends over 14 amino acids. CDR1 ENHRY and CDR2 SYGVKD come from the germline V gene. CDR3 region: CAISESGNTGELFF. CDR3 sequence (DNA): TGTGCCATCAGTGAGTCTGGGAACACCGGGGAGCTGTTTTTT.